A single sample is the source of the 28 T cell receptor beta chains below, sequenced in a study of cytomegalovirus exposure and HLA in healthy donors. Researchers ran the PCR with 60 Vbeta and 13 Jbeta primers. TCRdb keeps only in-frame clones here, not all; method: immunoSEQ multiplex PCR. The sample has 100,000 to 150,000 clones; 70% to 80% are singletons. The sample was PBMCs. The receptor source for this set is a man aged 45 to 65 in good health and CMV-seronegative.

The chain is built from TRBV10-3 and TRBJ2-1; no clear D gene. The V end lost 3 bases, the J end lost 6 bases, and 12 bases lay between the germline ends. The CDR3 has 14 amino acids. CDR1 is ENHRY and CDR2 is SYGVKD in the germline V gene. The CDR3 nucleotides read TGTGCCATCAGTGAAGGAGAACGAGGCAATGAGCAGTTCTTC. Its translation: CAISEGERGNEQFF.

The rearrangement joins TRBV7-9 to TRBJ1-2, with 11 bases matching TRBD1. The CDR3 totals 15 residues. Germline V gives CDR1 SEHNR, CDR2 FQNEAQ (reference sequence). V dropped 7 bases and J dropped 8; count of bases not matched to a gene: 12. CDR3 bases: TGTGCCAGCACCTTTCGGGGACAGGGGGAGAAAGGCTACACCTTC. It yields the protein CASTFRGQGEKGYTF. Variable domain in full (rest from reference TRBV7-9 and TRBJ1-2): DTGVSQNPRHKITKRGQNVTFRCDPISEHNRLYWYRQTLGQGPEFLTYFQNEAQLEKSRLLSDRFSAERPKGSFSTLEIQRTEQGDSAMYLCASTFRGQGEKGYTFGSGTRLTVV.

This clone was seen only once. The CDR3 loop is CASSVEAGGVTDTQYF. DNA for the CDR3: TGTGCCAGCAGCGTAGAGGCGGGTGGGGTTACAGATACGCAGTATTTT. The chain links TRBV9 to TRBJ2-3; D possibly corresponds to TRBD2 (5 bases). V lost 0 bases to trimming and J lost 3 bases, with 14 bases between them. CDR3 size: 16 residues. Germline V gene data show CDR1 as SGDLS and CDR2 as YYNGEE. Looking up the rest from reference TRBV9 and TRBJ2-3 gives the full variable domain: DSGVTQTPKHLITATGQRVTLRCSPRSGDLSVYWYQQSLDQGLQFLIQYYNGEERAKGNILERFSAQQFPDLHSELNLSSLELGDSALYFCASSVEAGGVTDTQYFGPGTRLTVL.

The genes are TRBV11-2 and TRBJ2-7, with D perhaps TRBD2 (7 bases). Trimming removed 2 bases from V and 2 bases from J, with 16 bases in between. Germline CDR1 SGHAT, CDR2 FQNNGV. This CDR3 comprises 16 residues. The CDR3 sequence is CASSLRTGGGTYEQYF. The CDR3 DNA sequence: TGTGCCAGCAGCTTACGGACGGGGGGCGGAACCTACGAGCAGTACTTC.

In this sample, this clone turned up once. The chain employs TRBV6-4 and TRBJ2-1; maybe TRBD2 (6 bases). CDR1 and CDR2 from the germline V gene are MRHNA and SNTAGT. Trimming shortened V by 8 bases and J by 8 bases, and 16 bases separated the two germline ends. CDR3 length equals 13 residues. For the CDR3, the DNA is TGTGCCAGCTCCACCGGGGGTAGCTATGAGCAGTTCTTC. Amino acids: CASSTGGSYEQFF.

This sequence joins TRBV11-2 and TRBJ2-1; TRBD1 might be the D (6 bases). This CDR3 contains 16 residues. The V gene's germline CDR1 is SGHAT and CDR2 FQNNGV. V lost 0 bases and J 4 bases, leaving 13 bases between the germline ends. CDR3 amino acids: CASSLDPRTEYNEQFF. CDR3 nucleotides: TGTGCCAGCAGCTTAGATCCAAGGACAGAATACAATGAGCAGTTCTTC.

V usage is TRBV4-3 and J usage is TRBJ2-5; TRBD2 agrees at 10 bases. V was pared by 2 bases and J by 4 bases, with 7 bases of the junction left unmatched. The V gene's germline CDR1 is LGHNA and CDR2 YSLEER. This CDR3 contains 16 residues. Here the CDR3 DNA reads TGCGCCAGCAGCCAACTAGCGGGGGCGGGGTCAGAGACCCAGTACTTC. Translated, it gives CASSQLAGAGSETQYF.

J is TRBJ2-1 and V is TRBV18, with TRBD2 matching 9 bases. Losses at the gene ends were 6 bases for V and 9 bases for J; bases not matched to a gene: 9. This CDR3 spans 14 amino acids. Germline V gene data show CDR1 as KGHSH and CDR2 as LQKENI. CDR3 nucleotides: TGTGCCAGCTCCCTCTCGCGGGGGGGAGCTGAGCAGTTCTTC. This translates into CASSLSRGGAEQFF. The whole variable domain, filled in from reference TRBV18 and TRBJ2-1, reads NAGVMQNPRHLVRRRGQEARLRCSPMKGHSHVYWYRQLPEEGLKFMVYLQKENIIDESGMPKERFSAEFPKEGPSILRIQQVVRGDSAAYFCASSLSRGGAEQFFGPGTRLTVL.

As concerns this clone: Other DNA sequences in this specimen translate into the identical CDR3. V usage is TRBV5-1 and J usage is TRBJ1-4; a weak D match, TRBD1 (5 bases). The V end lost 3 bases, the J end lost 5 bases, and 14 bases lay between the germline ends. From germline, CDR1 is SGHRS and CDR2 YFSETQ. This CDR3 has 15 residues. CDR3 in DNA: TGCGCCAGCAGCTGGGGCCCTAACAACAATGAAAAACTGTTTTTT. Translation: CASSWGPNNNEKLFF. The entire variable domain, with the rest obtained from reference TRBV5-1 and TRBJ1-4, is as follows: KAGVTQTPRYLIKTRGQQVTLSCSPISGHRSVSWYQQTPGQGLQFLFEYFSETQRNKGNFPGRFSGRQFSNSRSEMNVSTLELGDSALYLCASSWGPNNNEKLFFGSGTQLSVL.

The J gene is TRBJ2-7, the V gene TRBV7-9; a possible D gene is TRBD2 (6 bases). This CDR3 is 14 amino acids long. CDR1 is SEHNR and CDR2 is FQNEAQ in the germline V gene (reference sequence). Written as DNA, the CDR3 is TGTTCCAGCAGCCCGGGGGACGGACATTACGAGCAGTACGTC. Its protein is CSSSPGDGHYEQYV.

The chain uses TRBV25-1 and TRBJ2-1; 7 nucleotides line up with TRBD1. Germline-derived CDR1 and CDR2 are MGHDK and SYGVNS. Germline trimming cut 3 bases from V and 0 bases from J; bases unmatched to any gene: 2. CDR3 length: 15 amino acids. The CDR3 nucleotides read TGTGCCAGCAGTGACGACAGGGTCTCCTACAATGAGCAGTTCTTC. Protein sequence: CASSDDRVSYNEQFF.

The J gene is TRBJ1-4, the V gene TRBV7-2; 7 bases agree with TRBD1. CDR3 length: 15 residues. V shed 4 bases and J 7 bases; nucleotides not matched to a gene: 9. Germline CDR1 reads SGHTA; CDR2 reads FQGNSA. DNA of the CDR3: TGTGCCAGCAGCTCCGGGCAGGGGGTGGGTGAAAAACTGTTTTTT. Protein product: CASSSGQGVGEKLFF.

A few counts support this clone. The gene calls are TRBV25-1 and TRBJ1-2; 11 bases agree with TRBD1. CDR1 is MGHDK and CDR2 is SYGVNS in the germline V gene. The CDR3 sequence is 16 residues long. V gave up 7 bases and J gave up 7 bases; unmatched junction bases: 14. CDR3 nucleotides: TGTGCCAGCACCTCCGGGACAGGGGGGGGTATGGTTGGCTACACCTTC. Protein product: CASTSGTGGGMVGYTF.

The chain recombines TRBV21-1 with TRBJ2-5; TRBD2 was called by the table and not checked on the DNA. TRBV21-1 is reported as a pseudogene. There are 11 residues in the CDR3. CDR3 DNA sequence: TGTGCCAGCAGCCCGAGTAAGACCCAGTACTTC. Protein sequence: CASSPSKTQYF.

The chain couples TRBV9 to TRBJ2-1; the D gene is possibly TRBD2 (5 bases). Germline CDR1 is SGDLS and CDR2 is YYNGEE. V was trimmed by 0 bases and J by 2 bases, leaving 15 bases between them. The CDR3 contains 17 residues. The CDR3 reads CASSVDGERPPYNEQFF. The CDR3 DNA follows: TGTGCCAGCAGCGTAGACGGGGAGCGGCCTCCCTACAATGAGCAGTTCTTC.

The chain has TRBV29-1 and TRBJ2-2; D remains unclear. CDR3 length: 11 amino acids. Trimming removed 6 bases at V and 1 base at J, with 3 bases between. CDR1 and CDR2 from the germline V gene are SQVTM and ANQGSEA. DNA for the CDR3: TGCAGCGTACAGAACACCGGGGAGCTGTTTTTT. This codes for CSVQNTGELFF.

The genes are TRBV19 and TRBJ2-5, with TRBD2 identical over 7 bases. This CDR3 is built from 13 residues. Germline-derived CDR1 and CDR2 are LNHDA and SQIVND (reference sequence). Trimming took 3 bases from V and 5 from J; bases not matched to a gene: 3. CDR3 DNA: TGTGCCAGTAGTATGCGGGGGTATGAGACCCAGTACTTC. Protein: CASSMRGYETQYF.

This clone appeared a few times. The CDR3 coding sequence is TGTGCCAGCAGTGGGACAGCCTCCTACGAGCAGTACTTC. Protein sequence: CASSGTASYEQYF. V and J are TRBV6-5 and TRBJ2-7; 7 positions match TRBD1. CDR1 and CDR2 from the germline V gene are MNHEY and SVGAGI. This CDR3 has 13 amino acids. Unmatched junction bases numbered 1, after V lost 5 bases and J lost 0 bases.

This rearrangement joins TRBV6-5 to TRBJ2-2, with 9 bases fitting TRBD1. The CDR3 length is 14 residues. Trimming took 5 bases from V and 7 from J; bases not matched to a gene: 5. Germline CDR1 MNHEY, CDR2 SVGAGI. The CDR3 DNA is TGTGCCAGCAGTAGACAGGGGGGAAACGGGGAGCTGTTTTTT. Residues: CASSRQGGNGELFF.

The rearrangement uses TRBV19 and TRBJ2-1, with D perhaps TRBD2 (6 bases). V lost 7 bases and J lost 5, with 15 bases in between. The V gene's germline CDR1 is LNHDA and CDR2 SQIVND (reference sequence). The CDR3 loop spans 14 amino acids. CDR3 coding DNA: TGTGCCAGTAACGGCGGGGTGACGAACAATGAGCAGTTCTTC. Amino acids: CASNGGVTNNEQFF. Full variable domain (rest looked up from reference TRBV19 and TRBJ2-1): DGGITQSPKYLFRKEGQNVTLSCEQNLNHDAMYWYRQDPGQGLRLIYYSQIVNDFQKGDIAEGYSVSREKKESFPLTVTSAQKNPTAFYLCASNGGVTNNEQFFGPGTRLTVL.

The rearrangement uses TRBV18 and TRBJ1-5; D might be TRBD1 (5 bases). With 3 bases removed from V and 0 bases from J, the gap between germline ends came to 9 bases. CDR3 length equals 15 residues. The germline V gene has CDR1 KGHSH and CDR2 LQKENI. CDR3 DNA: TGTGCCAGCTCACCGGTAGGGGATAGCAATCAGCCCCAGCATTTT. Its protein is CASSPVGDSNQPQHF.

The J gene is TRBJ2-5, the V gene TRBV18; 9 bases are shared with TRBD1. The V segment lost 5 bases and the J segment 3 bases; nucleotides outside the gene matches: 10. The CDR3 spans 16 residues. Germline values: CDR1 KGHSH, CDR2 LQKENI. CDR3 loop: CASSSRQGVLEETQYF. Here the CDR3 DNA reads TGTGCCAGCTCATCCAGACAGGGGGTATTGGAAGAGACCCAGTACTTC. The full variable domain, rest sourced from reference TRBV18 and TRBJ2-5, is NAGVMQNPRHLVRRRGQEARLRCSPMKGHSHVYWYRQLPEEGLKFMVYLQKENIIDESGMPKERFSAEFPKEGPSILRIQQVVRGDSAAYFCASSSRQGVLEETQYFGPGTRLLVL.

The chain couples TRBV4-2 to TRBJ2-5, with D uncertain. The CDR3 spans 14 residues. Trimming pared 4 bases from V and 5 bases from J, leaving 14 bases between. In germline, CDR1 is LGHNA, CDR2 YNFKEQ. Here the CDR3 reads CASSRAADRETQYF. CDR3 sequence (DNA): TGTGCCAGCAGCCGGGCCGCCGATCGGGAGACCCAGTACTTC.

J is TRBJ1-5 and V is TRBV6-4, with D unclear. The CDR3 has 14 amino acids. Trimming took 0 bases from V and 9 from J, leaving 12 bases between them. Per the germline V gene, CDR1 is MRHNA and CDR2 is SNTAGT. Written as DNA, the CDR3 is TGTGCCAGCAGTGACTCTGCCGATGAGGGGCCCCAGCATTTT. Translating gives CASSDSADEGPQHF.

This clone has a count of ten or more. V and J are TRBV10-3 and TRBJ2-1, with 10 bases fitting TRBD2. Germline CDR1 reads ENHRY; CDR2 reads SYGVKD. The CDR3 is 14 residues long. Trimming took 5 bases from V and 8 from J; bases not matched to a gene: 6. CDR3 DNA: TGTGCCATCAGTTTGGTAGCGGGGGGTGATGAGCAGTTCTTC. Translated, it gives CAISLVAGGDEQFF.

V gene TRBV11-2 combines with J gene TRBJ2-1; 7 bases are shared with TRBD1. The CDR3 is 14 residues long. Trimming took 3 bases from V and 9 from J; bases not matched to a gene: 8. Germline V gene lookup returns CDR1 SGHAT and CDR2 FQNNGV. DNA for the CDR3: TGTGCCAGCAGCTTTGGACAGGCTAGGGGTGAGCAGTTCTTC. Its translation: CASSFGQARGEQFF.

The V gene is TRBV6-6, the J gene TRBJ2-3; D possibly corresponds to TRBD2 (5 bases). CDR3 size: 15 residues. Trimming stripped 3 bases from V and 4 bases from J, with 14 bases between. The germline CDR1 and CDR2 sequences are MNHNY and SVGAGI (reference sequence). The CDR3 bases are TGTGCCAGCAGTTATCGGGCTGGGAGCGCAGATACGCAGTATTTT. Translated: CASSYRAGSADTQYF.

CDR3 region: CASRIMGPEAFF. The CDR3 nucleotides are TGTGCCAGCAGAATTATGGGGCCTGAAGCTTTCTTT. V gene TRBV2 combines with J gene TRBJ1-1; TRBD1 might be the D (5 bases). Germline V gives CDR1 SNHLY, CDR2 FYNNEI. The CDR3 loop spans 12 amino acids. V was trimmed by 6 bases and J by 6 bases, leaving 11 bases between them.